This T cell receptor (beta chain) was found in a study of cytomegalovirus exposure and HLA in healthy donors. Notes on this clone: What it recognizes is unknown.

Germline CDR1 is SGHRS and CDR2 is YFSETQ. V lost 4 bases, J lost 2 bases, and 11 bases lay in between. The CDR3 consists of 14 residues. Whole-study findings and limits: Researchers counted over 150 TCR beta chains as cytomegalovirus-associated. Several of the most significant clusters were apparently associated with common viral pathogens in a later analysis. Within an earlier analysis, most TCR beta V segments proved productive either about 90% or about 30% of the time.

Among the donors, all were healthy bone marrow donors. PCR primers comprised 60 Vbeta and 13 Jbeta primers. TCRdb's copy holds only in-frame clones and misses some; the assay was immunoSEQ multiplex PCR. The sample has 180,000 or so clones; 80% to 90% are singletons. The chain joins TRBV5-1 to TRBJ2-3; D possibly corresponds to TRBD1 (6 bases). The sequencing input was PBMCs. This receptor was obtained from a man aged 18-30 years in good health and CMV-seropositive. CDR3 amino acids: CASSAQGYTDTQYF. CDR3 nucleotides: TGCGCCAGCAGCGCGCAGGGGTACACAGATACGCAGTATTTT.